The 26 T cell receptor beta chains given below trace back to one sample, sequenced in a study of T cells in Graves' hyperthyroidism and ophthalmopathy. Using RNA transcripts as the source, TCR beta CDR3 regions were amplified. A set of HTBI primers served as the primers for a first-round RT-PCR of the TCR CDR3. TCRdb redid the calling of the multiplex PCR reads with MiXCR, one entry per CDR3 protein. The table records roughly 500,000 distinct CDR3 sequences, 46% of them present only once. Material: peripheral blood or thyroid tissue (not recorded which). The receptor set was obtained from an adult woman with Graves' disease, either hyperthyroidism or ophthalmopathy (not recorded which).

The V call is TRBV9, the J call TRBJ1-6, with D unresolved. Germline loops: CDR1 SGDLS, CDR2 YYNGEE. The CDR3 has 16 amino acids. V was trimmed by 3 bases and J by 6 bases, leaving 16 bases between them. The CDR3 region has the DNA TGTGCCAGCAGCGAAACGGGCCATACCGGTAATTCACCCCTCCACTTT. Encoded protein: CASSETGHTGNSPLHF.

This chain links TRBV7-8 with TRBJ1-5, with D possibly matching TRBD1 (5 bases). CDR3 length equals 16 residues. Germline loops: CDR1 SGHVS, CDR2 FQNEAQ. Trimming removed 5 bases at V and 0 bases at J, with 14 bases between. For the CDR3, the DNA is TGTGCCAGCAGCGCCGGAGACAGCAATAGCAATCAGCCCCAGCATTTT. This sequence encodes CASSAGDSNSNQPQHF.

V is TRBV2 and J is TRBJ2-6; tentatively, D is TRBD1 (5 bases). Germline V gives CDR1 SNHLY, CDR2 FYNNEI. V was cut by 4 bases and J by 0 bases, with 13 bases left in between. There are 17 residues in the CDR3. CDR3 DNA: TGTGCCAGCAGTGTCGGCAGGGTTCTCTCTGGGGCCAACGTCCTGACTTTC. Translating it yields CASSVGRVLSGANVLTF.

On this clonotype: Given a much more abundant clone one base away, this may be a read error. This chain joins TRBV10-3 and TRBJ2-5, with D perhaps matching TRBD2 (6 bases). Germline values: CDR1 ENHRY, CDR2 SYGVKD. This CDR3 has 16 residues. Trimming removed 10 bases from V and 5 bases from J, with 26 bases in between. The CDR3 coding sequence is TGTGCCAACAGCCGAAAGGAGGGGATTAGGATGGAGACCCAGTACTTC. Translated: CANSRKEGIRMETQYF.

This clonotype was seen many times. This sequence joins TRBV2 and TRBJ1-1; D possibly corresponds to TRBD1 (5 bases). Germline CDR1 and CDR2: SNHLY and FYNNEI. The CDR3 contains 16 residues. V was pared by 7 bases and J by 1 base, with 19 bases between. CDR3 sequence reads: CASTKTGATANTEAFF. The CDR3 region has the DNA TGTGCCAGCACAAAAACTGGGGCAACGGCGAACACTGAAGCTTTCTTT.

J is TRBJ2-2 and V is TRBV27; D is possibly TRBD1 (5 bases). Trimming pared 8 bases from V and 5 bases from J, leaving 12 bases between. The CDR3 length is 13 residues. Germline CDR1 MNHEY, CDR2 SMNVEV (reference sequence). CDR3 nucleotides: TGTGCCAGCGGGGATCAGGGAACCGGGGAGCTGTTTTTT. This gives the protein CASGDQGTGELFF.

For this clonotype: At one end, the junction sequence differs from germline, possibly due to a read error. The V and J genes are TRBV7-2 and TRBJ2-4, with D possibly being TRBD2 (7 bases). Germline CDR1 reads SGHTA; CDR2 reads FQGNSA. The length of the CDR3 is 20 residues. In DNA, the CDR3 is TGTGCCAGCAGTGCCTCCTCTGGCGGGGGAAACTTGGGGGCCAAAAACATTCAGTACTGG. This gives the protein CASSASSGGGNLGAKNIQYW.

The chain joins TRBV7-8 to TRBJ2-2; 7 bases line up with TRBD2. CDR3 length: 18 amino acids. Germline V lookup: CDR1 SGHVS, CDR2 FQNEAQ. The ends lost 4 bases at V and 9 bases at J; junction bases unmatched: 20. CDR3 protein: CASSSESGAGMILRELFF. The CDR3, as DNA: TGTGCCAGCAGCTCCGAGTCTGGAGCGGGGATGATTCTACGGGAGCTGTTTTTT. Looking up the rest from reference TRBV7-8 and TRBJ2-2 gives the full variable domain: GAGVSQSPRYKVAKRGQDVALRCDPISGHVSLFWYQQALGQGPEFLTYFQNEAQLDKSGLPSDRFFAERPEGSVSTLKIQRTQQEDSAVYLCASSSESGAGMILRELFFGEGSRLTVL.

The chain is built from TRBV29-1 and TRBJ2-7, with 7 bases that match TRBD1. The V gene end was trimmed by 4 bases and the J gene end by 2 bases; junction bases not matched to a gene: 2. Germline CDR1 SQVTM, CDR2 ANQGSEA. CDR3 length equals 12 residues. CDR3 coding DNA: TGCAGCGTTGCTGGACAGGCCTACGAGCAGTACTTC. As protein: CSVAGQAYEQYF.

The table lists this clonotype with a count of one. The chain carries TRBV6-5 and TRBJ2-6; 7 nucleotides agree with TRBD1. Germline trimming cut 6 bases from V and 2 bases from J; bases unmatched to any gene: 7. The CDR3 loop spans 16 amino acids. Germline loops: CDR1 MNHEY, CDR2 SVGAGI. CDR3 sequence reads: CASSQTGAAGANVLTF. CDR3 DNA sequence: TGTGCCAGCAGCCAAACAGGGGCGGCTGGGGCCAACGTCCTGACTTTC.

This clonotype was detected only once. V is TRBV7-9 and J is TRBJ2-7; D is undetermined. V was trimmed by 6 bases and J by 2 bases, leaving 23 bases between them. Per the germline V gene, CDR1 is SEHNR and CDR2 is FQNEAQ (reference sequence). CDR3 size: 17 residues. The CDR3 loop reads CASSFDPWLGSTYEQYF. DNA for the CDR3: TGTGCCAGCAGTTTCGACCCTTGGTTAGGGTCTACCTACGAGCAGTACTTC. The entire variable domain, with the rest obtained from reference TRBV7-9 and TRBJ2-7, is as follows: DTGVSQNPRHKITKRGQNVTFRCDPISEHNRLYWYRQTLGQGPEFLTYFQNEAQLEKSRLLSDRFSAERPKGSFSTLEIQRTEQGDSAMYLCASSFDPWLGSTYEQYFGPGTRLTVT.

A note on this clonotype: A much larger clone is a single base away; this may be a read error. The rearrangement joins TRBV6-5 to TRBJ2-7; TRBD1 matches at 9 bases. Near its end, the DNA agrees better with TRBJ2-1, so the J call may be wrong. CDR1 is MNHEY, CDR2 SVGAGI, per germline. This CDR3 contains 16 residues. This CDR3 is CASSYSWTGDYYEQFF. The CDR3 bases are TGTGCCAGCAGTTACTCGTGGACAGGGGATTACTACGAGCAGTTCTTC.

The chain couples TRBV9 to TRBJ2-2; D unresolved. Trimming pared 0 bases from V and 0 bases from J, leaving 9 bases between. This CDR3 spans 16 amino acids. The germline CDR1 and CDR2 sequences are SGDLS and YYNGEE. Written as DNA, the CDR3 is TGTGCCAGCAGCGTAGTGCCCAGGACGAACACCGGGGAGCTGTTTTTT. Protein product: CASSVVPRTNTGELFF.

This clonotype showed up many times. V and J are TRBV20-1 and TRBJ1-6; D gene unclear. This CDR3 contains 16 residues. Germline CDR1 is DFQATT and CDR2 is SNEGSKA (reference sequence). Trimming cost V 0 bases and J 6 bases, with 15 bases left between them. CDR3 coding DNA: TGCAGTGCTAGAGATTTGCGGGCAGGTTCTAATTCACCCCTCCACTTT. Residues: CSARDLRAGSNSPLHF.

The V call is TRBV29-1, the J call TRBJ1-2; possibly TRBD1 for D (5 bases). CDR3 length: 16 residues. V lost 6 bases, J lost 4 bases, and 24 bases lay in between. CDR1 is SQVTM and CDR2 is ANQGSEA in the germline V gene. The CDR3 region is CSVRGTSGTHSYGYTF. The CDR3 DNA is TGCAGCGTAAGAGGGACTAGCGGGACTCACTCCTATGGCTACACCTTC.

The chain links TRBV25-1 to TRBJ1-4; 7 bases map to TRBD1. J was trimmed by 3 bases and V by 4 bases; bases with no gene match: 11. The CDR3 runs 17 residues. Germline V gene lookup returns CDR1 MGHDK and CDR2 SYGVNS. CDR3 DNA sequence: TGTGCCAGCAGTGCAGACAGGGTCCTAGTGTCTAATGAAAAACTGTTTTTT. It is translated as CASSADRVLVSNEKLFF.

In its sample, this clonotype was seen a few times. The chain is built from TRBV2 and TRBJ1-1; D might be TRBD1 (5 bases). Deletions cut 5 bases from V and 0 bases from J, with 16 bases between. The CDR3 has 16 amino acids. From germline, CDR1 is SNHLY and CDR2 FYNNEI. The CDR3 nucleotides read TGTGCCAGCAGTTATAACCCCAGGGAGATGAACACTGAAGCTTTCTTT. Protein product: CASSYNPREMNTEAFF. The full variable domain, its missing parts supplied by reference TRBV2 and TRBJ1-1, is EPEVTQTPSHQVTQMGQEVILRCVPISNHLYFYWYRQILGQKVEFLVSFYNNEISEKSEIFDDQFSVERPDGSNFTLKIRSTKLEDSAMYFCASSYNPREMNTEAFFGQGTRLTVV.

In this sample, this clonotype turned up many times. V gene TRBV6-1 combines with J gene TRBJ2-7; D might be TRBD2 (6 bases). V lost 2 bases to trimming and J lost 5 bases, with 10 bases between them. The CDR3 runs 13 residues. CDR1 is MNHNS and CDR2 is SASEGT in the germline V gene. CDR3 amino acids: CASSETRGDEQYF. For the CDR3, the DNA is TGTGCCAGCAGTGAAACTCGCGGGGACGAGCAGTACTTC.

Worth noting for this clonotype: The DNA is omitted, as the CDR3 cannot be located on it reliably, and the CDR3 follows TCRdb's listing. The V and J genes are TRBV5-1 and TRBJ2-5; TRBD2, the D gene given by the table, was not confirmed from the DNA. CDR1 is SGHRS, CDR2 YFSETQ, per germline. Ends included, the CDR3 has 17 residues. This chain's CDR3 is CASSFYICSAIGRTQYF.

The J gene is TRBJ1-1, the V gene TRBV2; a weak D match, TRBD1 (5 bases). Germline V gives CDR1 SNHLY, CDR2 FYNNEI. The CDR3 length is 13 residues. The CDR3 here is CARDPDRNTEAFF. CDR3 bases: TGTGCTAGAGATCCTGACAGGAACACTGAAGCTTTCTTT.

The J gene is TRBJ2-2, the V gene TRBV29-1, with a weak D call TRBD2 (5 bases). V lost 8 bases and J lost 8, with 18 bases in between. The CDR3 runs 13 residues. Germline CDR1 is SQVTM and CDR2 is ANQGSEA. The CDR3 is CSITDGGSGELFF. The CDR3 coding sequence is TGCAGCATAACCGACGGAGGTTCTGGGGAGCTGTTTTTT.

The DNA for the CDR3 is TGCAGCGGACAGCGATTCAACACTGAAGCTTTCTTT. This codes for CSGQRFNTEAFF. The chain joins TRBV29-1 to TRBJ1-1, with TRBD1 as a possible D gene (5 bases). Trimming left V 7 bases short and J 2 bases short, with 11 bases between. This CDR3 is built from 12 residues. Germline CDR1 and CDR2: SQVTM and ANQGSEA.

This clonotype was seen many times. This sequence joins TRBV7-9 and TRBJ1-3, with D hard to call. Trimming pared 5 bases from V and 2 bases from J, leaving 16 bases between. The CDR3 extends over 16 amino acids. Germline V CDR1 and CDR2: SEHNR, FQNEAQ (reference sequence). The CDR3 DNA reads as TGTGCCAGCAGCCCATTCCCGAGGAGCCCTGGAAACACCATATATTTT. Translation gives CASSPFPRSPGNTIYF.

The chain is built from TRBV6-2 or TRBV6-3 and TRBJ1-1; no firm D call. The CDR3 contains 13 residues. Trimming pared 4 bases from V and 1 base from J, leaving 7 bases between. Germline CDR1 reads MNHEY; CDR2 reads SVGEGT. The CDR3 DNA reads as TGTGCCAGCAGTTCGGGTGCGAACACTGAAGCTTTCTTT. It is translated as CASSSGANTEAFF.

This clonotype came up many times. The rearrangement joins TRBV4-2 to TRBJ2-7; D is unclear. Germline values: CDR1 LGHNA, CDR2 YNFKEQ. This CDR3 has 14 amino acids. Trimming shortened V by 1 base and J by 3 bases, and 10 bases separated the two germline ends. The CDR3 nucleotides read TGTGCCAGCAGCCAAGTGGCTTCCTACTACGAGCAGTACTTC. Translating it yields CASSQVASYYEQYF.

This clonotype has at least ten counts. The V call is TRBV20-1, the J call TRBJ2-5; D unresolved. This CDR3 comprises 11 residues. Looked up from germline, CDR1 is DFQATT and CDR2 is SNEGSKA (reference sequence). V was pared by 6 bases and J by 0 bases, with 5 bases between. Here the CDR3 reads CSATHQETQYF. The CDR3 DNA follows: TGCAGTGCCACCCACCAAGAGACCCAGTACTTC.